The rows below give T cell receptor beta chains drawn from one sample of a study of OX40 agonist ivuxolimab in advanced cancers. Repertoires were generated with immunoSEQ multiplex PCR, while TCRdb's copy carries only in-frame clones and drops some. The data show more than 40,000 clones, with 65% to 85% seen just once and about 1.7% held by the top ten. The source material was CD4+ or CD8+ T cells sorted from blood, sampled in a trial of the OX40 agonist ivuxolimab. Receptors originate from an adult with an advanced solid tumor such as melanoma, head and neck, liver or kidney cancer. The CDR3 runs from the conserved cysteine through the conserved F or W.

J: TRBJ2-7
V: TRBV12-2
CDR3: CASRLGQLSYEQYF

J: TRBJ1-5
V: TRBV19
CDR3: CASSDGPREPQHF

J: TRBJ2-7
V: TRBV10-3
CDR3: CATSGGGSEQYF

J: TRBJ1-1
V: TRBV27
CDR3: CASRIRTGANTEAFF

J: TRBJ2-7
V: TRBV5-8
CDR3: CASRGRQGTSYEQYF

J: TRBJ2-7
V: TRBV6-5
CDR3: CASSYSYRVEGEQYF

J: TRBJ2-5
V: TRBV5-1
CDR3: CASSSAGVAGDQETQYF

J: TRBJ2-3
V: TRBV7-2
CDR3: CASSLDGGFTDTQYF

J: TRBJ2-1
V: TRBV5-8
CDR3: CASSTDRGFHNEQFF

J: TRBJ1-2
V: TRBV5-5
CDR3: CASSLAGTGGYGYTF

J: TRBJ2-1
V: TRBV6-1
CDR3: CASSDMGVSYNEQFF

J: TRBJ1-2
V: TRBV4-2
CDR3: CASSQGDRDYGYTF

J: TRBJ1-1
V: TRBV29-1
CDR3: CSVSVAGSEAFF

J: TRBJ1-2
V: TRBV5-1
CDR3: CASSLGGSYGYTF

J: TRBJ1-1
V: TRBV7-2
CDR3: CASSSGGGMNTEAFF

J: TRBJ1-1
V: TRBV7-9
CDR3: CASSLGQGYEAFF

J: TRBJ2-7
V: TRBV27
CDR3: CASRGTGDHEQYF

J: TRBJ1-2
V: TRBV29-1
CDR3: CSARTGWSFYGYTF